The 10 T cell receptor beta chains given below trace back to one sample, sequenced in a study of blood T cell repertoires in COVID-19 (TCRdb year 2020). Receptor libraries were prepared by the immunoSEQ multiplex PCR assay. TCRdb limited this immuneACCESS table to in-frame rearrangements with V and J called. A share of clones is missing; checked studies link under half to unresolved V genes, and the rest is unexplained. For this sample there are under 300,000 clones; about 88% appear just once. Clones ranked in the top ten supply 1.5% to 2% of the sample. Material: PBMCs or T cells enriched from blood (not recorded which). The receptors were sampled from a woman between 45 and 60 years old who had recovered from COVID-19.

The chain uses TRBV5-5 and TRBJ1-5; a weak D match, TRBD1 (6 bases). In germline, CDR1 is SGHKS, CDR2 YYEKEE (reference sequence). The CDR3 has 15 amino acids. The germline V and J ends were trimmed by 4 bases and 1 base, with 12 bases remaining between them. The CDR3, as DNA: TGTGCCAGCAGCCCCGGGGGGGCGAGCAATCAGCCCCAGCATTTT. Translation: CASSPGGASNQPQHF. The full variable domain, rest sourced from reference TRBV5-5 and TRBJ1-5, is DAGVTQSPTHLIKTRGQQVTLRCSPISGHKSVSWYQQVLGQGPQFIFQYYEKEERGRGNFPDRFSARQFPNYSSELNVNALLLGDSALYLCASSPGGASNQPQHFGDGTRLSIL.

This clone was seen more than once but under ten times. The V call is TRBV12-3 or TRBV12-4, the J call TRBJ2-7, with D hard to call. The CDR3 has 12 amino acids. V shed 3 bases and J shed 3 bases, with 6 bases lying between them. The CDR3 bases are TGTGCCAGCAGTTTTATAGTCTACGAGCAGTACTTC. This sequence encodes CASSFIVYEQYF.

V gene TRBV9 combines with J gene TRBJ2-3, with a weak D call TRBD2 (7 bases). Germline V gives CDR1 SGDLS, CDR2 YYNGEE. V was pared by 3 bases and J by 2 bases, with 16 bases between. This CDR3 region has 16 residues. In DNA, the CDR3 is TGTGCCAGCAGCGCAAGGGGGGGCGGATACACAGATACGCAGTATTTT. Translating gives CASSARGGGYTDTQYF.

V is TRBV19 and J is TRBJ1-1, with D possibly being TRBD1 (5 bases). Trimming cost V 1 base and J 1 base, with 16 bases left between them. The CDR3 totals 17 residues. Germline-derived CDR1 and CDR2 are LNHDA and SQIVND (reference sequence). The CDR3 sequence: CASSIVAAGFGNTEAFF. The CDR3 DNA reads TGTGCCAGTAGTATAGTAGCGGCAGGGTTTGGGAACACTGAAGCTTTCTTT.

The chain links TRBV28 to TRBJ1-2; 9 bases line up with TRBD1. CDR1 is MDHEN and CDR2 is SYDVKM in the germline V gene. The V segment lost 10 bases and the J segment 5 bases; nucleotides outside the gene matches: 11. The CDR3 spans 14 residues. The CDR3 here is CATDVQGAFYGYTF. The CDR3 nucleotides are TGTGCCACCGATGTACAGGGGGCCTTTTATGGCTACACCTTC.

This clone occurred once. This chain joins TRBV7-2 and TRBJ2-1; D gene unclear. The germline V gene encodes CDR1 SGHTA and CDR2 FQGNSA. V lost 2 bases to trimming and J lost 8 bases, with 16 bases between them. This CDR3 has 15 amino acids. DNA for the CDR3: TGTGCCAGCAGCTTAACCGTCCTAGAAGAGCATGAGCAGTTCTTC. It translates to CASSLTVLEEHEQFF.

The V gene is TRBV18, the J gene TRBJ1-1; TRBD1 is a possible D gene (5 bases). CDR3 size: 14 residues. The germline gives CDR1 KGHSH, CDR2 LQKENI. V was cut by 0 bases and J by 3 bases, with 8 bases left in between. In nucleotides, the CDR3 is TGTGCCAGCTCACCACCGCGGGGGGACACTGAAGCTTTCTTT. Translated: CASSPPRGDTEAFF. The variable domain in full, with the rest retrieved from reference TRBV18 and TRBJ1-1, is NAGVMQNPRHLVRRRGQEARLRCSPMKGHSHVYWYRQLPEEGLKFMVYLQKENIIDESGMPKERFSAEFPKEGPSILRIQQVVRGDSAAYFCASSPPRGDTEAFFGQGTRLTVV.

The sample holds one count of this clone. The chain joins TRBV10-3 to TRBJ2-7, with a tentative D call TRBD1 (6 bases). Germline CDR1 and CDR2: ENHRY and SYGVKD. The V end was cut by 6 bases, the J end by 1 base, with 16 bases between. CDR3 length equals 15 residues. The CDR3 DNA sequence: TGTGCCATCAGCCCAACAGGGTCTGGTTCCTACGAGCAGTACTTC. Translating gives CAISPTGSGSYEQYF.

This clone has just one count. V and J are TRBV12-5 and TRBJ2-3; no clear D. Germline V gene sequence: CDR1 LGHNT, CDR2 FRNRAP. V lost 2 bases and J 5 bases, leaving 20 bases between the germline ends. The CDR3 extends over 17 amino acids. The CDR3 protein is CASGLPRNNQPGDTQYF. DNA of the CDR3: TGTGCTAGTGGTTTGCCGCGGAACAACCAGCCGGGAGATACGCAGTATTTT. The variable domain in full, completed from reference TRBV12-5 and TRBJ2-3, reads DARVTQTPRHKVTEMGQEVTMRCQPILGHNTVFWYRQTMMQGLELLAYFRNRAPLDDSGMPKDRFSAEMPDATLATLKIQPSEPRDSAVYFCASGLPRNNQPGDTQYFGPGTRLTVL.

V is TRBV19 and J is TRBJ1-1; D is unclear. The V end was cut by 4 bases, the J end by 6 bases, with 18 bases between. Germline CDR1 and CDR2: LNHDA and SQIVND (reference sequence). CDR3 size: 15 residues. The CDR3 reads CASSTWTGIRAEAFF. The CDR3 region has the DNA TGTGCCAGTAGTACCTGGACGGGGATCCGGGCTGAAGCTTTCTTT.